This T cell receptor (beta chain) was found in a study of beta chain features in type 1 diabetes. Germline V gene sequence: CDR1 ENHRY, CDR2 SYGVKD. The V gene end was trimmed by 3 bases and the J gene end by 1 base; junction bases not matched to a gene: 5. This CDR3 spans 16 amino acids. Sequenced material consisted of expressed TCRB transcripts (all of the isolated RNA was reverse transcribed). Libraries were prepared by immunoSEQ multiplex PCR; TCRdb keeps only in-frame clonotypes and omits some of them. The repertoire holds about 900,000 clones, with roughly 17% as singletons. This clone came up a few times.

This clonotype was obtained from a woman in her late teens or twenties in good health. This chain joins TRBV10-3 and TRBJ2-3, with 9 bases fitting TRBD2. Sequencing was done on a sample of naive CD4+ T cells from blood. CDR3 sequence: CAISEFRTSGTDTQYF. The CDR3 region has the DNA TGTGCCATCAGTGAATTCCGGACTAGCGGCACAGATACGCAGTATTTT.